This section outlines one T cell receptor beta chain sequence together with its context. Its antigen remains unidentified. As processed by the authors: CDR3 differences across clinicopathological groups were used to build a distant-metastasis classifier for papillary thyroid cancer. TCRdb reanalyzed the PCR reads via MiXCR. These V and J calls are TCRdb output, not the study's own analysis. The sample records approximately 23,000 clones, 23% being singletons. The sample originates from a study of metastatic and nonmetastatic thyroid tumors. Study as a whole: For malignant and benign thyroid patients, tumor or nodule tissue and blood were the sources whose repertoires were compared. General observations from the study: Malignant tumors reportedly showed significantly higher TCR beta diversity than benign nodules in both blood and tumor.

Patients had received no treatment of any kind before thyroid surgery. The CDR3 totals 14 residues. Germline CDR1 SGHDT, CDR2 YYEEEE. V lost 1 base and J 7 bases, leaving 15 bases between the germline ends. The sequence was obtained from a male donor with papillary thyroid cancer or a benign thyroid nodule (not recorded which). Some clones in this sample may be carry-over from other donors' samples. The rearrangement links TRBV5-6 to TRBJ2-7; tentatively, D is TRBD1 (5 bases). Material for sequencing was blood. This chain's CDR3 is CASSLRQGFEEQYF. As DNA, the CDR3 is TGTGCCAGCAGCTTGAGGCAGGGCTTCGAGGAGCAGTACTTC.